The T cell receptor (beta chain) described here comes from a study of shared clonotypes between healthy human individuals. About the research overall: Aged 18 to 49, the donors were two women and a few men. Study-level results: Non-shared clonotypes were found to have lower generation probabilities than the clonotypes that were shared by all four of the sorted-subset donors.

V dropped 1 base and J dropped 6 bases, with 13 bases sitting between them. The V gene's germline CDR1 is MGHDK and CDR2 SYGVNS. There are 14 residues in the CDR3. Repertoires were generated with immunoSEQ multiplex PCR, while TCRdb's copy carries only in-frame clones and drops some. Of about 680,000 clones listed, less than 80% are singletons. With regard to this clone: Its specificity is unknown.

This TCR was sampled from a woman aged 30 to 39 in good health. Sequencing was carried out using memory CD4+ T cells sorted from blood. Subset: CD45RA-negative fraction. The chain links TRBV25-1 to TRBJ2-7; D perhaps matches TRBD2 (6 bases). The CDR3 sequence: CASSESGTGGEQYF. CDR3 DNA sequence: TGTGCCAGCAGTGAATCCGGGACCGGGGGCGAGCAGTACTTC.